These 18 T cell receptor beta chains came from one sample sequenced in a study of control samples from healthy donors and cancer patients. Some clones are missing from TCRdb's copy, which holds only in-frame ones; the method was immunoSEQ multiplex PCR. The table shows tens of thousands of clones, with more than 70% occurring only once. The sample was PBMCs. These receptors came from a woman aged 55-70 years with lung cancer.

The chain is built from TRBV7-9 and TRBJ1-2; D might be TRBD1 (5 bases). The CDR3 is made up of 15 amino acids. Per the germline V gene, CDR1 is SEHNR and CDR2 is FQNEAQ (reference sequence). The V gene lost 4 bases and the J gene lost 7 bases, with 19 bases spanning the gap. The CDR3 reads CASSSHPSRDGGYTF. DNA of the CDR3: TGTGCCAGCAGCTCCCACCCTTCCAGGGATGGTGGCTACACCTTC.

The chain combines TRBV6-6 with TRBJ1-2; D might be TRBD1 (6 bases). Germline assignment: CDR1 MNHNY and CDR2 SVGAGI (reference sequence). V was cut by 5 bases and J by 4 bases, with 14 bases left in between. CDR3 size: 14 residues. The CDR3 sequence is CASSADRTTYGYTF. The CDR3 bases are TGTGCCAGCAGTGCCGACAGGACTACCTATGGCTACACCTTC.

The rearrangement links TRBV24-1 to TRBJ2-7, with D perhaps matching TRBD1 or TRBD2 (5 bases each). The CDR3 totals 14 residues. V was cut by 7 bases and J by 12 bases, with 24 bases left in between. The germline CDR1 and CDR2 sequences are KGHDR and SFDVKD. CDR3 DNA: TGTGCCACCAGGGGGGTGGGGGAAGGAGACAGTCTGTACTTC. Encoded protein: CATRGVGEGDSLYF.

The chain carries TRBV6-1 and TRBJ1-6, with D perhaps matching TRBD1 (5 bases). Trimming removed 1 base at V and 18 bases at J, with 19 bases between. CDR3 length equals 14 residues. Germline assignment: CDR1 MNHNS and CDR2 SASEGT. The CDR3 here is CASSEVHGGDFYHF. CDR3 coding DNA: TGTGCCAGCAGTGAAGTCCACGGTGGGGACTTCTACCACTTT.

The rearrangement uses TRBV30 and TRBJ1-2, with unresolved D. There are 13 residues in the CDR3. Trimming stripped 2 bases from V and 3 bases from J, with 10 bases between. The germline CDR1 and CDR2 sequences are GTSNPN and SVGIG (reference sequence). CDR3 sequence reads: CAWSFKRDYGYTF. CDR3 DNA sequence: TGTGCCTGGAGTTTCAAACGGGACTATGGCTACACCTTC. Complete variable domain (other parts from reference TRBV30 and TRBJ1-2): SQTIHQWPATLVQPVGSPLSLECTVEGTSNPNLYWYRQAAGRGLQLLFYSVGIGQISSEVPQNLSASRPQDRQFILSSKKLLLSDSGFYLCAWSFKRDYGYTFGSGTRLTVV.

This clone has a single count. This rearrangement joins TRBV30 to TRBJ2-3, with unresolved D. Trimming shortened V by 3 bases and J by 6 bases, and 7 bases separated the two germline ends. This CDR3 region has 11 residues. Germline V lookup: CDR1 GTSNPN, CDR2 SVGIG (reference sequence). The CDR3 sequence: CAWSPSDTQYF. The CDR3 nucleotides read TGTGCCTGGAGCCCCTCTGATACGCAGTATTTT.

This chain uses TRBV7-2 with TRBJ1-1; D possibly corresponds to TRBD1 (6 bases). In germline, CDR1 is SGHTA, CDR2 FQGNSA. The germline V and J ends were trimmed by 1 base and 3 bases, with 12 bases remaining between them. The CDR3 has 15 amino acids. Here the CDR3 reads CASSLDGTYDTEAFF. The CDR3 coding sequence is TGTGCCAGCAGCTTAGATGGGACATACGACACTGAAGCTTTCTTT.

The CDR3 reads CASSPSKGPVSGELFF. DNA of the CDR3: TGTGCCAGCAGCCCCAGCAAAGGGCCAGTTTCCGGGGAGCTGTTTTTT. V gene TRBV7-6 combines with J gene TRBJ2-2; D ambiguous. The CDR3 consists of 16 residues. The V gene lost 5 bases and the J gene lost 6 bases, with 19 bases spanning the gap. CDR1 is SGHVS, CDR2 FNYEAQ, per germline.

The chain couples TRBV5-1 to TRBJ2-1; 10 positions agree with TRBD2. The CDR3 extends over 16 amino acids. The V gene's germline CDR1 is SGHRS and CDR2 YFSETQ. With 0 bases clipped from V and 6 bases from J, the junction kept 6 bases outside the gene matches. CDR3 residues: CASSLDTSGIGNEQFF. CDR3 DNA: TGCGCCAGCAGCTTGGATACTAGCGGGATAGGCAATGAGCAGTTCTTC. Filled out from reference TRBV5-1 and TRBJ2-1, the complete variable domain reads KAGVTQTPRYLIKTRGQQVTLSCSPISGHRSVSWYQQTPGQGLQFLFEYFSETQRNKGNFPGRFSGRQFSNSRSEMNVSTLELGDSALYLCASSLDTSGIGNEQFFGPGTRLTVL.

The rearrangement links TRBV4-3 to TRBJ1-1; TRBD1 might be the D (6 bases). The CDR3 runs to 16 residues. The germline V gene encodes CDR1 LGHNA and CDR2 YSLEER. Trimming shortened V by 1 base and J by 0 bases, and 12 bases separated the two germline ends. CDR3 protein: CASSQGTEAMNTEAFF. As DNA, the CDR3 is TGCGCCAGCAGCCAAGGGACAGAGGCTATGAACACTGAAGCTTTCTTT.

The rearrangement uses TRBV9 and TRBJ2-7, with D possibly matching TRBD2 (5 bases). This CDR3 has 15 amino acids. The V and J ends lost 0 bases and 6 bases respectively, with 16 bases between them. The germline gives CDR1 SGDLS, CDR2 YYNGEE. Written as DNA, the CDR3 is TGTGCCAGCAGCGTAGATCCTATCGGGGTACGCGAGCAGTACTTC. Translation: CASSVDPIGVREQYF.

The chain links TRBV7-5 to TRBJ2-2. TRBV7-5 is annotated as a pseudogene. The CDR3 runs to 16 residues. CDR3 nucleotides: TGTGTCAGAACCGTTTGCGGACGGGCTTACACCGGGGAGCTGTTTTTT. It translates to CVRTVCGRAYTGELFF.

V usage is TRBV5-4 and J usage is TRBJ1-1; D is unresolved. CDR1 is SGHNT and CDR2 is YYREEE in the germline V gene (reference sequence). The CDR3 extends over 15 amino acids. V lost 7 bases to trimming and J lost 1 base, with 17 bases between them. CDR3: CASLPDVEGNTEAFF. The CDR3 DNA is TGTGCCAGCCTCCCCGATGTTGAGGGGAACACTGAAGCTTTCTTT.

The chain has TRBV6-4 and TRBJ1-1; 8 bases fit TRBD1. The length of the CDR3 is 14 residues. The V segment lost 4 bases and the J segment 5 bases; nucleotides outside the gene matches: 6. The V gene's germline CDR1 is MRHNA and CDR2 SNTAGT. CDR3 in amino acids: CASSATGVGTEAFF. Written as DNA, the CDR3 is TGTGCCAGCAGTGCGACAGGGGTAGGGACTGAAGCTTTCTTT.

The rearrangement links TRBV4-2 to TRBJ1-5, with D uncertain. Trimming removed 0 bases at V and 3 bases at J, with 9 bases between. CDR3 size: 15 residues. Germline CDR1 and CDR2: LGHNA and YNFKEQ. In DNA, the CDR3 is TGTGCCAGCAGCCAAGAACTCCGGCCCAATCAGCCCCAGCATTTT. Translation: CASSQELRPNQPQHF.

This CDR3 is CASSESLGRGYTF. Written as DNA, the CDR3 is TGTGCCAGCAGTGAAAGCTTAGGACGTGGCTACACCTTC. The gene calls are TRBV2 and TRBJ1-2; D is unresolved. CDR1 SNHLY and CDR2 FYNNEI come from the germline V gene. This CDR3 is 13 amino acids long. V was pared by 2 bases and J by 7 bases, with 11 bases between.

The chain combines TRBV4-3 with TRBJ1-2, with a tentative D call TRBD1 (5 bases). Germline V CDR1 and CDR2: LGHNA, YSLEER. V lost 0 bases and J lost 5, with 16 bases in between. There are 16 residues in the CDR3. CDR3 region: CASSQDYGGDQYGYTF. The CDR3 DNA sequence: TGCGCCAGCAGCCAAGATTATGGAGGGGACCAATATGGCTACACCTTC.

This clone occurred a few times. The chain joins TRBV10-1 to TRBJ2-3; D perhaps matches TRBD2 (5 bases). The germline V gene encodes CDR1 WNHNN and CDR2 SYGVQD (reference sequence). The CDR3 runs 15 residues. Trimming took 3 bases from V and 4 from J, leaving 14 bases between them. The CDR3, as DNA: TGCGCCAGCAGTGATGGACTGCCGCAGTCAGATACGCAGTATTTT. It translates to CASSDGLPQSDTQYF.